The entry below describes one T cell receptor (beta chain). The data originate from a study of technical replicates of blood from a handful of donors. V was clipped by 5 bases and J by 0 bases, with 5 bases between them. CDR1 is SGHAT, CDR2 FQNNGV, per germline. The CDR3 spans 12 residues. Libraries were prepared by immunoSEQ multiplex PCR; TCRdb keeps only in-frame clonotypes and omits some of them. This table holds about 66,000 clones, roughly 90% found once. Material: PBMCs. The clonotype originates from a human donor in good health. Some clones in this sample may be carry-over from other donors' samples. V gene TRBV11-2 combines with J gene TRBJ2-7; D is ambiguous. CDR3: CASSRSSYEQYF. The DNA of the CDR3 is TGTGCCAGCAGCCGTAGCTCCTACGAGCAGTACTTC.